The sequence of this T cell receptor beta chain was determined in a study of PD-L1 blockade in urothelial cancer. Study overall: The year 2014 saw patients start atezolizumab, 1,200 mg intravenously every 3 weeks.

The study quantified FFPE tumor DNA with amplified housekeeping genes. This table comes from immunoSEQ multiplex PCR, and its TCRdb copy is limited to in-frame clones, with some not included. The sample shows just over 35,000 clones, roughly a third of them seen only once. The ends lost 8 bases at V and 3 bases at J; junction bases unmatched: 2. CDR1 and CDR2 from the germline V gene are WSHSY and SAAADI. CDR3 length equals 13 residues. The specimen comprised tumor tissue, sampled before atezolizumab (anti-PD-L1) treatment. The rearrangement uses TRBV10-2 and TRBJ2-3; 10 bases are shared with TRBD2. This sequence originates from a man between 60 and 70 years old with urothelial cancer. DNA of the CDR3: TGCGCCAGCGGACTAGCGGTAACAGATACGCAGTATTTT. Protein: CASGLAVTDTQYF.